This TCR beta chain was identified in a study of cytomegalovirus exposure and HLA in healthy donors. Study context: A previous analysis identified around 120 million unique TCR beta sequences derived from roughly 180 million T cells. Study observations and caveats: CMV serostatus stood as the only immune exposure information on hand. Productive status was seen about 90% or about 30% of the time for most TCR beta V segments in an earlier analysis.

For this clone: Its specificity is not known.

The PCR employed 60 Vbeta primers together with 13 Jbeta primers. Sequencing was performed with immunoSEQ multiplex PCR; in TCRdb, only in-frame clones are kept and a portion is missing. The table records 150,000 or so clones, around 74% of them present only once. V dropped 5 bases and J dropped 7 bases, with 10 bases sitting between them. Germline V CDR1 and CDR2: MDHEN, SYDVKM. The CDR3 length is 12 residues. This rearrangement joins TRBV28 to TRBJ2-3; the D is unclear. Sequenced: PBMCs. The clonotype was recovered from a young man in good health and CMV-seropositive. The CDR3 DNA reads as TGTGCCAGCAGTCCCGTAACACATACGCAGTATTTT. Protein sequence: CASSPVTHTQYF.